Given below is one T cell receptor (beta chain) in context. This entry comes from a study of blood T cell repertoires in COVID-19. Study in general: Sample material is recorded as cDNA or gDNA derived from T cells, B-cell-depleted T cells, or PBMCs.

Profiling relied on immunoSEQ multiplex PCR, and the TCRdb table lists in-frame clones only, not all of them. Of some 100,000 clones listed, 85% are singletons. This receptor was obtained from a woman in her 70s with active or convalescent COVID-19. The material sequenced was peripheral blood.

The CDR3, as DNA: TGTGCCAGCAGCCAAATCTTCCTTGTGACTTCGCGGACTTTCTTT. Translating it yields CASSQIFLVTSRTFF. The V and J genes are TRBV6-5 and TRBJ1-1; D remains ambiguous. V was trimmed by 6 bases and J by 12 bases, leaving 26 bases between them. Germline assignment: CDR1 MNHEY and CDR2 SVGAGI. This CDR3 is built from 15 residues.